Sample share makes the clone carrying this T cell receptor beta chain large (0.1 to 1%). Its antigen is currently unknown. The record originates from a study of T-cell memory formation after mild COVID-19. UMIs and sample barcodes were carried by the TCR alpha and TCR beta cDNA libraries that 5'RACE produced using constant-segment primers. MiXCR was run by TCRdb on the 5' RACE reads, yielding one entry per CDR3 protein. The sample lists about 29,000 distinct CDR3 sequences, around 12% occurring once. V lost 2 bases and J 8 bases, leaving 12 bases between the germline ends. The CDR3 is made up of 13 amino acids. The V gene's germline CDR1 is LGHNA and CDR2 YSLEER. Study-level points and caveats: Clones that got smaller from day 15 to 85 had even CD4/CD8, while clones growing later tipped toward CD4+. Mainly CM and EM harbored the contracting CD4+ clones; mainly EMRA harbored the CD8+ ones.

Sample: PBMCs or a T cell subset sorted from them (not recorded which). This chain uses TRBV4-3 with TRBJ1-1, with D maybe TRBD1 (5 bases). The origin of this receptor is an adult woman who had mild COVID-19 (a few samples of this study predate the infection). Cell type and time point are not known. CDR3 sequence: CASSQPGGAEAFF. As DNA, the CDR3 is TGCGCCAGCAGCCAACCCGGGGGTGCCGAAGCTTTCTTT.